What follows describes a single T cell receptor (beta chain). TCRdb re-derived calls from the 5' RACE reads in MiXCR, one entry per CDR3 protein. The sample has about 70,000 distinct CDR3 sequences; 9% to 15% are singletons. The data originate from a study of early T cells in non-severe SARS-CoV-2 infection. Background on the study: Unsorted whole-blood RNA was sequenced in bulk, leaving chains unpaired.

Germline V gene sequence: CDR1 SGHRS, CDR2 YFSETQ. Trimming shortened V by 8 bases and J by 1 base, and 15 bases separated the two germline ends. This CDR3 has 14 residues. V is TRBV5-1 and J is TRBJ1-1; D perhaps matches TRBD1 (6 bases). This sample comprised whole blood, obtained at baseline. The TCR originated in an adult who was a healthcare worker with PCR-confirmed SARS-CoV-2 infection or an uninfected control (not recorded which). The donor label of this sample is uncertain. The CDR3 DNA reads TGCGCCAGTCGGTTTCGGGGGGCGAACACTGAAGCTTTCTTT. Translated, it gives CASRFRGANTEAFF.